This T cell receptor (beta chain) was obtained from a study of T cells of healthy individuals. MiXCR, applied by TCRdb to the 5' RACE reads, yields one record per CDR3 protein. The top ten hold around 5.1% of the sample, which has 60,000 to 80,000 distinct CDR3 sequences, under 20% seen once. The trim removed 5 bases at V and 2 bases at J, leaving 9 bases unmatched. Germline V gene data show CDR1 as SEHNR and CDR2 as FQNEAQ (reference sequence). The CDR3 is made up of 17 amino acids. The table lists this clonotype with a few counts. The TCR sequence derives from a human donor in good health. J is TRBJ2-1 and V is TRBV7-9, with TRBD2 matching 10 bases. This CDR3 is CASSALAGEGAYNEQFF. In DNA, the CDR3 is TGTGCCAGCAGCGCCCTAGCGGGAGAGGGGGCCTACAATGAGCAGTTCTTC.